The 7 T cell receptor beta chains given below trace back to one sample, sequenced in a study of T cells after yellow fever vaccination. TCRdb re-called the 5' RACE reads with MiXCR, one entry per CDR3 protein. The sample lists about 340,000 distinct CDR3 sequences, 8.5% to 9% occurring once. Specimen: PBMCs, collected on the day of the first yellow fever vaccination. The source of these receptors is a man aged 18 to 29 who received the YFV17D yellow fever vaccine.

The sample holds a few counts of this clonotype. The gene calls are TRBV6-2 or TRBV6-3 and TRBJ1-1, with D uncertain. V was trimmed by 3 bases and J by 5 bases, leaving 19 bases between them. CDR3 length: 16 residues. Germline V gene data show CDR1 as MNHEY and CDR2 as SVGEGT. DNA for the CDR3: TGTGCCAGCAGTTATTTGCAGGTCCCTATGGGTACTGAAGCTTTCTTT. Protein sequence: CASSYLQVPMGTEAFF.

The table lists this clonotype with a few counts. The chain recombines TRBV27 with TRBJ2-7; 7 positions match TRBD1. CDR3 length: 12 residues. Trimming cost V 4 bases and J 9 bases; bases outside gene matches: 6. Germline lookup yields CDR1 MNHEY and CDR2 SMNVEV (reference sequence). CDR3 DNA: TGTGCCAGCAGTTCCGGGACAGACTTGCAGTACTTC. This sequence encodes CASSSGTDLQYF.

The chain employs TRBV4-2 and TRBJ2-7, with D possibly TRBD2 on 5 matching bases. V lost 5 bases, J lost 3 bases, and 14 bases lay in between. Germline V gene lookup returns CDR1 LGHNA and CDR2 YNFKEQ. The CDR3 has 14 amino acids. The CDR3 sequence is CASSFGVLCYEQYF. The CDR3, as DNA: TGTGCCAGCAGCTTCGGGGTCCTCTGCTACGAGCAGTACTTC.

This clonotype was observed a handful of times. The chain employs TRBV27 and TRBJ2-2; 8 bases agree with TRBD1. Germline V gene lookup returns CDR1 MNHEY and CDR2 SMNVEV (reference sequence). After removal of 6 bases from V and 3 bases from J, the junction contained 9 bases not matched to a gene. The CDR3 sequence is 16 residues long. The CDR3 DNA is TGTGCCAGCAGCTGGGGGATGGACAGGGACACCGGGGAGCTGTTTTTT. Protein product: CASSWGMDRDTGELFF.

This clonotype was found a few times. This chain joins TRBV12-3 or TRBV12-4 and TRBJ2-1; D is uncertain. Trimming pared 3 bases from V and 9 bases from J, leaving 6 bases between. This CDR3 has 11 residues. CDR3 amino acids: CASSFLLEQFF. CDR3 coding DNA: TGTGCCAGCAGTTTTTTGCTTGAGCAGTTCTTC.

This clonotype was picked up many times. The chain uses TRBV29-1 and TRBJ2-5, with 8 bases identical to TRBD1. CDR1 is SQVTM, CDR2 ANQGSEA, per germline. This CDR3 has 14 residues. J gave up 2 bases and V 4 bases, and 6 bases lay outside the gene matches. This CDR3 reads CSVGGQAIQETQYF. As DNA, the CDR3 is TGCAGCGTTGGGGGACAGGCGATACAAGAGACCCAGTACTTC.

The rearrangement uses TRBV11-2 and TRBJ2-3; no clear D. The CDR3 loop spans 13 amino acids. Germline CDR1 reads SGHAT; CDR2 reads FQNNGV. V was trimmed by 5 bases and J by 6 bases, leaving 12 bases between them. CDR3 coding DNA: TGTGCCAGCAGCCCCTGGGGTGTTGATACGCAGTATTTT. This gives the protein CASSPWGVDTQYF.